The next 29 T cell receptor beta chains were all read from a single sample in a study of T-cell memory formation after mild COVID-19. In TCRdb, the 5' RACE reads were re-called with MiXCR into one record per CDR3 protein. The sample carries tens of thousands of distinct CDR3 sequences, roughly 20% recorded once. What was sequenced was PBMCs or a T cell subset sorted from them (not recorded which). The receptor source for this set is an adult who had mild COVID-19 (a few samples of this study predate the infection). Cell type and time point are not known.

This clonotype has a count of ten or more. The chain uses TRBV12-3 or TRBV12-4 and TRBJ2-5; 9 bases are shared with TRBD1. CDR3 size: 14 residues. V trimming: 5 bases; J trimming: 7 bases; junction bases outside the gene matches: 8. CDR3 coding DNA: TGTGCCAGCAGTCCGGGACAGGGTGGGGGGACCCAGTACTTC. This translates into CASSPGQGGGTQYF.

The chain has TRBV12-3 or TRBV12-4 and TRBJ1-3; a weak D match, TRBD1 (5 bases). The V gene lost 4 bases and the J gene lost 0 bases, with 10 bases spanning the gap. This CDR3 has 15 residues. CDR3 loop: CASSWGVRSGNTIYF. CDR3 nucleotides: TGTGCCAGCAGTTGGGGCGTACGCTCTGGAAACACCATATATTTT.

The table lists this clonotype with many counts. Here the CDR3 reads CSVRDSRETGELFF. CDR3 in DNA: TGCAGCGTCCGGGACAGCCGGGAGACCGGGGAGCTGTTTTTT. The rearrangement joins TRBV29-1 to TRBJ2-2; D possibly corresponds to TRBD1 (7 bases). The CDR3 is 14 amino acids. The V gene lost 6 bases and the J gene lost 5 bases, with 16 bases spanning the gap. Germline CDR1 SQVTM, CDR2 ANQGSEA.

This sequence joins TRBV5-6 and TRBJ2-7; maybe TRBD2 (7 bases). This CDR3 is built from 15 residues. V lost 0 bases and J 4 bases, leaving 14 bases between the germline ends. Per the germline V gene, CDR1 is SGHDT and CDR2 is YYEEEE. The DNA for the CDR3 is TGTGCCAGCAGCTTGGCGGGGGGCTTTAGATACGAGCAGTACTTC. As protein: CASSLAGGFRYEQYF.

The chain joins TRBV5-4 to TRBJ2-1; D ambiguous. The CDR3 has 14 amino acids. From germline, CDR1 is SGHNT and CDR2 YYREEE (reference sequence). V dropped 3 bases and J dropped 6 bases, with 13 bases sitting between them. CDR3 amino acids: CASSSRTVFNEQFF. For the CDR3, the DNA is TGTGCCAGCAGCTCTCGGACGGTCTTCAATGAGCAGTTCTTC.

The CDR3 DNA is TGTGCCAGCAACTCGGGACAGTTGAACACTGAAGCTTTCTTT. Amino acids: CASNSGQLNTEAFF. The J gene is TRBJ1-1, the V gene TRBV9, with 7 bases identical to TRBD1. Germline V CDR1 and CDR2: SGDLS, YYNGEE. CDR3 length equals 14 residues. V trimming: 6 bases; J trimming: 0 bases; junction bases outside the gene matches: 5. Together with reference TRBV9 and TRBJ1-1, the CDR3 gives the full variable domain: DSGVTQTPKHLITATGQRVTLRCSPRSGDLSVYWYQQSLDQGLQFLIQYYNGEERAKGNILERFSAQQFPDLHSELNLSSLELGDSALYFCASNSGQLNTEAFFGQGTRLTVV.

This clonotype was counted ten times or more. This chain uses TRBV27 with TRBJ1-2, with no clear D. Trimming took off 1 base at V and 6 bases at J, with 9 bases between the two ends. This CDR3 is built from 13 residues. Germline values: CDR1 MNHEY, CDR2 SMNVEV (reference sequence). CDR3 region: CASSLLSGNGYTF. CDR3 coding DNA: TGTGCCAGCAGTTTATTATCGGGGAATGGCTACACCTTC.

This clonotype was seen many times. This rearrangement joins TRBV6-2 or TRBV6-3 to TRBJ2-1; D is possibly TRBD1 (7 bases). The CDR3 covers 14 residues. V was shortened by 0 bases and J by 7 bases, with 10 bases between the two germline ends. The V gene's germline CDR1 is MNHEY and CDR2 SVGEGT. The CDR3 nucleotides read TGTGCCAGCAGTTACTCGGCAGGGGGGAATGAGCAGTTCTTC. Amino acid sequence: CASSYSAGGNEQFF.

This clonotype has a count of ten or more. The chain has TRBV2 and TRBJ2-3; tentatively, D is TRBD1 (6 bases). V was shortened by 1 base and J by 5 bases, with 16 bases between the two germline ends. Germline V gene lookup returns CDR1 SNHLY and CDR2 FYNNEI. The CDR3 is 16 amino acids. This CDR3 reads CASSEEPGVRGDTQYF. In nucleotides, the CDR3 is TGTGCCAGCAGTGAAGAACCAGGGGTCCGGGGAGATACGCAGTATTTT.

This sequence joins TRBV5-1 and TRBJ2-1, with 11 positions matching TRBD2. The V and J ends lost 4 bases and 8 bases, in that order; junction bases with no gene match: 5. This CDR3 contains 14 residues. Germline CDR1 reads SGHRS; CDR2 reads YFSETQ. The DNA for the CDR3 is TGCGCCAGCAGCCAAGGGACTAGCGGTGATGAGCAGTTCTTC. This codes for CASSQGTSGDEQFF.

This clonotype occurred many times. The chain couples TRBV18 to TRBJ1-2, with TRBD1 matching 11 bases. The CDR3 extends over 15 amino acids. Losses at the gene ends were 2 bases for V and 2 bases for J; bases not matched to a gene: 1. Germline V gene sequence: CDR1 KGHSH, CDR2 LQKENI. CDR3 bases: TGTGCCAGCTCACCAGGACAGGGGGCCAACTATGGCTACACCTTC. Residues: CASSPGQGANYGYTF.

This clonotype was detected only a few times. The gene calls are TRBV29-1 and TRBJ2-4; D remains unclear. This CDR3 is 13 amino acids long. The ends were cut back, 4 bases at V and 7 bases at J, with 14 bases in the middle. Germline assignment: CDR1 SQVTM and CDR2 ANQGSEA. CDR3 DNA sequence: TGCAGCGTTGGACCAGGACGGCGTAACATTCAGTACTTC. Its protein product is CSVGPGRRNIQYF.

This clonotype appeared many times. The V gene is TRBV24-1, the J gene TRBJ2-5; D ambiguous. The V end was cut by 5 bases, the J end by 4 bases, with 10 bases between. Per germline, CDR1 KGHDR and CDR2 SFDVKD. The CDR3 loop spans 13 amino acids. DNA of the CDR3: TGTGCCACCAGTGCGTTCAGCGCAGAGACCCAGTACTTC. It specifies CATSAFSAETQYF.

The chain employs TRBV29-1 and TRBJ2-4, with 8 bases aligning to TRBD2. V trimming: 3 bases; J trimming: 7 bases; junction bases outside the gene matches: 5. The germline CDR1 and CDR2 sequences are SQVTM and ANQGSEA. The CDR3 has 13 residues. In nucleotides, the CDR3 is TGCAGCGTTGAGGAGCGGGAGCCGAACATTCAGTACTTC. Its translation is CSVEEREPNIQYF.

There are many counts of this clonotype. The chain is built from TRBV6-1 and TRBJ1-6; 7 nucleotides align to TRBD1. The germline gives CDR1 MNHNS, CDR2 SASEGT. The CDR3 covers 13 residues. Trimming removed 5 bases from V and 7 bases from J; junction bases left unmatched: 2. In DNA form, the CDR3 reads TGTGCCAGCAGTACAGGGGCGAATTCACCCCTCCACTTT. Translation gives CASSTGANSPLHF.

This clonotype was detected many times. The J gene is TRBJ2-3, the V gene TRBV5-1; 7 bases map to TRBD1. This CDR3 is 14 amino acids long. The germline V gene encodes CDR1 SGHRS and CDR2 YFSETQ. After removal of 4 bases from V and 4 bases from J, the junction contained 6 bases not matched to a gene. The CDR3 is CASSPERGPDTQYF. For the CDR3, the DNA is TGCGCCAGCAGCCCCGAGAGGGGGCCAGATACGCAGTATTTT.

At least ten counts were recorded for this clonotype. CDR3 sequence: CASSEKGKAFF. The CDR3 nucleotides are TGCGCCAGCAGCGAGAAGGGCAAGGCGTTCTTT. The J gene is TRBJ1-1, the V gene TRBV5-1, with D uncertain. The CDR3 covers 11 residues. The V end lost 4 bases, the J end lost 14 bases, and 15 bases lay between the germline ends. Germline V gene data show CDR1 as SGHRS and CDR2 as YFSETQ. The full variable domain, completed using reference TRBV5-1 and TRBJ1-1, is KAGVTQTPRYLIKTRGQQVTLSCSPISGHRSVSWYQQTPGQGLQFLFEYFSETQRNKGNFPGRFSGRQFSNSRSEMNVSTLELGDSALYLCASSEKGKAFFGQGTRLTVV.

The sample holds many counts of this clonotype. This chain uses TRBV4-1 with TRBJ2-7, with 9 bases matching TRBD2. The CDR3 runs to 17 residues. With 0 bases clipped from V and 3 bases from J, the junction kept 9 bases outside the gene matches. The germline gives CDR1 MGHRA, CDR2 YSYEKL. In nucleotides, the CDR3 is TGCGCCAGCAGCCAAGAGCCCAGTAGCGGGAGCTACTACGAGCAGTACTTC. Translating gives CASSQEPSSGSYYEQYF.

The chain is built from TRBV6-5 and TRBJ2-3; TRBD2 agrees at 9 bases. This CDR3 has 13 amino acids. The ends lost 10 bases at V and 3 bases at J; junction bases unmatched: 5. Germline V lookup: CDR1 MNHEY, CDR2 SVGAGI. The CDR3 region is CAIRLAATDTQYF. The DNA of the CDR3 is TGTGCCATCAGACTAGCGGCTACAGATACGCAGTATTTT.

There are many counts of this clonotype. The CDR3 is CASSLLSGRTDTQYF. DNA of the CDR3: TGTGCCAGCAGTTTACTCTCAGGACGCACAGATACGCAGTATTTT. This chain links TRBV27 with TRBJ2-3; D not resolved. This CDR3 contains 15 residues. Between the trimmed V and J ends, which lost 2 bases and 1 base, there was a span of 10 bases. Germline-derived CDR1 and CDR2 are MNHEY and SMNVEV (reference sequence).

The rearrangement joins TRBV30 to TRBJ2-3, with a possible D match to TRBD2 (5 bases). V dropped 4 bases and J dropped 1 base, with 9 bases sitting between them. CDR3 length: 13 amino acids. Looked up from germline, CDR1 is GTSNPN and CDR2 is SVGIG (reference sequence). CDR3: CAWTRTGTDTQYF. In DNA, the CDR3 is TGTGCCTGGACCCGGACTGGCACAGATACGCAGTATTTT. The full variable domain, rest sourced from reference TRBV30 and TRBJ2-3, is SQTIHQWPATLVQPVGSPLSLECTVEGTSNPNLYWYRQAAGRGLQLLFYSVGIGQISSEVPQNLSASRPQDRQFILSSKKLLLSDSGFYLCAWTRTGTDTQYFGPGTRLTVL.

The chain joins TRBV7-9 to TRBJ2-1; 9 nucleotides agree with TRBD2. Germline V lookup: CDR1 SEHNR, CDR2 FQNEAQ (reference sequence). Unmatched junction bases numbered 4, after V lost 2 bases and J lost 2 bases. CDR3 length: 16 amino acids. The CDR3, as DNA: TGTGCCAGCAGCTTACCCAGCGGGGGGACCTACAATGAGCAGTTCTTC. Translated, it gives CASSLPSGGTYNEQFF.

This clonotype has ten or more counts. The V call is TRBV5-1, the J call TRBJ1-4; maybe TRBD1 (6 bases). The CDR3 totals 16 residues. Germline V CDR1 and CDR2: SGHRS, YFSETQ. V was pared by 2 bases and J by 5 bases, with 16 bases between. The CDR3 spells CASSFTGRDRNEKLFF. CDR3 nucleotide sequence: TGCGCCAGCAGCTTCACCGGGAGAGACAGGAATGAAAAACTGTTTTTT.

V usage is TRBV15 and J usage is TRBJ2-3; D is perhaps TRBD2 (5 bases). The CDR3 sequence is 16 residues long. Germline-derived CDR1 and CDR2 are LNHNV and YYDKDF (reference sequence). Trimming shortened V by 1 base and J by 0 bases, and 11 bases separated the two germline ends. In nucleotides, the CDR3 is TGTGCCACCAGCAGAGTGGAGGTTTGGAGCACAGATACGCAGTATTTT. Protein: CATSRVEVWSTDTQYF. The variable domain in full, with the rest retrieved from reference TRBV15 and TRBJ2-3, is DAMVIQNPRYQVTQFGKPVTLSCSQTLNHNVMYWYQQKSSQAPKLLFHYYDKDFNNEADTPDNFQSRRPNTSFCFLDIRSPGLGDTAMYLCATSRVEVWSTDTQYFGPGTRLTVL.

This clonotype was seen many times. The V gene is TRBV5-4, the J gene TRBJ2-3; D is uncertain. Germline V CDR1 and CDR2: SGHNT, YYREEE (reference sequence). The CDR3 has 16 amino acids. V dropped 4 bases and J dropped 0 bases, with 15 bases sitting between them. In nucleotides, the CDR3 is TGTGCCAGCAGCCCCGGTCCCAGGCCTAGCACAGATACGCAGTATTTT. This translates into CASSPGPRPSTDTQYF.

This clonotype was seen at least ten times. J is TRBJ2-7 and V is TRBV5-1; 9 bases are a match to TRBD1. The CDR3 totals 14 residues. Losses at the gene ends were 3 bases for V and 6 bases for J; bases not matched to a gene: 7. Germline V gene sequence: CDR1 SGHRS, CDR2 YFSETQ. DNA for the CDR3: TGCGCCAGCAGCTCAACACAGGGGGCTGGCGAGCAGTACTTC. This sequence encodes CASSSTQGAGEQYF. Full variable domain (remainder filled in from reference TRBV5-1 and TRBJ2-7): KAGVTQTPRYLIKTRGQQVTLSCSPISGHRSVSWYQQTPGQGLQFLFEYFSETQRNKGNFPGRFSGRQFSNSRSEMNVSTLELGDSALYLCASSSTQGAGEQYFGPGTRLTVT.

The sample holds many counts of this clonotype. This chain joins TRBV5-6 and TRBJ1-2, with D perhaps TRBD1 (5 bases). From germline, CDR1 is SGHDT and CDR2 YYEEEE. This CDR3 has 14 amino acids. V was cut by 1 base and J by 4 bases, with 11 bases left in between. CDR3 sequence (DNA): TGTGCCAGCAGCTTGTCGACAGCGATCTATGGCTACACCTTC. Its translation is CASSLSTAIYGYTF.

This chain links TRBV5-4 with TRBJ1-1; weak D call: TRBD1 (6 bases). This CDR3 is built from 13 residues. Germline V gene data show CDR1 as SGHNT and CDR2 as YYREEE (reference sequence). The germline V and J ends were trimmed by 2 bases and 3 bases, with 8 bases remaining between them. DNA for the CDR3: TGTGCCAGCAGCTTCCACAGGGACACTGAAGCTTTCTTT. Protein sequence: CASSFHRDTEAFF.

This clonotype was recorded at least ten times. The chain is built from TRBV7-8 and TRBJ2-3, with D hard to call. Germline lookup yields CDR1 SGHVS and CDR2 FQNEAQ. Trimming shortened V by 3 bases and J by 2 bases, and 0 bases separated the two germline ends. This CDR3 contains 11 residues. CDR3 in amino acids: CASSFTDTQYF. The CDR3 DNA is TGTGCCAGCAGCTTCACAGATACGCAGTATTTT.